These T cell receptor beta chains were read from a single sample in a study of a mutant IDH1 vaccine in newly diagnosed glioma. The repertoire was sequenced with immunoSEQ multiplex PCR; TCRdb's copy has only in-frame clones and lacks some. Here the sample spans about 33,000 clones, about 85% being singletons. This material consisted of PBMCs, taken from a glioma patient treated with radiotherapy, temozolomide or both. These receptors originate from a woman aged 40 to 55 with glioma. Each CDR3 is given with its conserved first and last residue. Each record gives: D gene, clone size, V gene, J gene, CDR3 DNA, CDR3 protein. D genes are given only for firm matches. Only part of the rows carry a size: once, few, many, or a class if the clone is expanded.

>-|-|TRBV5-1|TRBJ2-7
TGCGCCAGCAGCTTGGAGGACAGATCCTACGAGCAGTACTTC
CASSLEDRSYEQYF
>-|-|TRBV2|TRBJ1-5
TGTGCCAGCAGTGATGGTCTGGTTGGGTTTCAGCCCCAGCATTTT
CASSDGLVGFQPQHF
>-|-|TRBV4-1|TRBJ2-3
TGCGCCAGCAGCCAAGATCCCATAGGTGCAGATACGCAGTATTTT
CASSQDPIGADTQYF
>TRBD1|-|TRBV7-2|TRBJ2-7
TGTGCCAGCAGCTTTCATACCGGGACATCCAGGGGGGAGCAGTACTTC
CASSFHTGTSRGEQYF
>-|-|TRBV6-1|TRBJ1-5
TGTGCCAGCAGTGAACGGGGGCAGGAGGGGAATCAGCCCCAGCATTTT
CASSERGQEGNQPQHF
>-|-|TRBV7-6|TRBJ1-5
TGTGCCAGCAGCTTACGCGCTGGGGGGAGGAATCAGCCCCAGCATTTT
CASSLRAGGRNQPQHF
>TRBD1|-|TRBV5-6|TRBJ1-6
TGTGCCAGCAGCTTATGGACAGGGGTAAATTCACCCCTCCACTTT
CASSLWTGVNSPLHF
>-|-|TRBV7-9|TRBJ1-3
TGTGCCAGCAGCTTAGTCTCAGGTACAACTGGAAACACCATATATTTT
CASSLVSGTTGNTIYF
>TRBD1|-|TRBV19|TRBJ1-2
TGTGCCAGTATGGGTCCGGGACAGGGACGGAATGGCTACACCTTC
CASMGPGQGRNGYTF
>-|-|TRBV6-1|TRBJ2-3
TGTGCCAGCAGTGAGCGGGACGGGAGCACAGATACGCAGTATTTT
CASSERDGSTDTQYF
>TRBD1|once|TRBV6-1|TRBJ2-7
TGTGCCAGCAGTGAAGCGGCAGGGGGTAAACACGAGCAGTACTTC
CASSEAAGGKHEQYF
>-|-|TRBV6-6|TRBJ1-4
TGTGCCAGCATCCGAGGACAGTCTAATGAAAAACTGTTTTTT
CASIRGQSNEKLFF
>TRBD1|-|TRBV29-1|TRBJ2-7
TGCAGCGCACGGGACAGCACATCCTACGAGCAGTACTTC
CSARDSTSYEQYF
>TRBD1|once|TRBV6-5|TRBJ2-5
TGTGCCAGCAGTTACAGGACAGGGGAACAGAAGACCCAGTACTTC
CASSYRTGEQKTQYF
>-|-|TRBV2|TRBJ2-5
TGTGCCAGCACCCCACCGGAACAGGTGGAGACCCAGTACTTC
CASTPPEQVETQYF
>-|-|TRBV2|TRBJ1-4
TGTGCCAGCAGTGAAGGTTACGACAGTTATAATGAAAAACTGTTTTTT
CASSEGYDSYNEKLFF
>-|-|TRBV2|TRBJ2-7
TGTGCCAGCAGTGTGAATGCAGGCCACGAGCAGTACTTC
CASSVNAGHEQYF
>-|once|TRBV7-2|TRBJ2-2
TGTGCCAGCAGCTTAGCGGCCCTAACCGGGGAGCTGTTTTTT
CASSLAALTGELFF
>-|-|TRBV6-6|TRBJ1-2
TGTGCCAGCACCAACCTTGGCGGGGCTGGCTATGGCTACACCTTC
CASTNLGGAGYGYTF
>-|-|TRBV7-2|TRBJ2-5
TGTGCCAGCAGCCTCGGGAGCCTCGAGACCCAGTACTTC
CASSLGSLETQYF
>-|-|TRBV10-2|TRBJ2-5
TGCGCCAGCACCGACAGGGCCTCTAGCGGAGGAGAGACCCAGTACTTC
CASTDRASSGGETQYF
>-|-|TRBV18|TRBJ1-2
TGTGCCAGCTCACCTTTACAGGGTTTTAATGATGGCTACACCTTC
CASSPLQGFNDGYTF
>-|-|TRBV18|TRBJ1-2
TGTGCCAGCTCACCAGGCAGAGTCGGGGGCTACACCTTC
CASSPGRVGGYTF
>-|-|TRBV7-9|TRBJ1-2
TGTGCCAGCAGCTTGGCAGGGAGCGGTTTAGTATATGGCTACACCTTC
CASSLAGSGLVYGYTF
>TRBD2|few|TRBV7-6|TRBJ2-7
TGTGCCAGCAGCCCCAAAGCGGGAGCCCCCTACGAGCAGTACTTC
CASSPKAGAPYEQYF
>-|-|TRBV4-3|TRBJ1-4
TGCGCCAGCAGCCAAGACACCAGCCTTAATGAAAAACTGTTTTTT
CASSQDTSLNEKLFF